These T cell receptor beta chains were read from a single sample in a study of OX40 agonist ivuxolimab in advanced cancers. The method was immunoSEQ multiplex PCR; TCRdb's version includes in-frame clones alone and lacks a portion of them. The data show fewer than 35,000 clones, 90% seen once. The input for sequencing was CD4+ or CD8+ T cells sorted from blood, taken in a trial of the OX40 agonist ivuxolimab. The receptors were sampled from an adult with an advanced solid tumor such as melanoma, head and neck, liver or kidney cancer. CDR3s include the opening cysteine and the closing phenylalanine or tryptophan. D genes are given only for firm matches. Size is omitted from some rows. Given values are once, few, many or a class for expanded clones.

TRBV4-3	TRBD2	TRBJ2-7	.	TGCGCCAGCAGCCAAGACGGGACTAGCGGGAGCGAGCAGTACTTC	CASSQDGTSGSEQYF
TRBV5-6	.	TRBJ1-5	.	TGTGCCAGCAGCTTATCCGGAATTAGCAATCAGCCCCAGCATTTT	CASSLSGISNQPQHF
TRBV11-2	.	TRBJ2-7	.	TGTGCCAGCAGCTTAGATGGTGGGAGTGTGTACGAGCAGTACTTC	CASSLDGGSVYEQYF
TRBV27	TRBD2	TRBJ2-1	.	TGTGCCAGCAGTTCCCCAATGGTGGCTAGCGGGAGGGCGCAGTTCTTC	CASSSPMVASGRAQFF
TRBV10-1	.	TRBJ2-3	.	TGCGCCAGCAGTGAGTCGAGGGGGAAAGACACAGATACGCAGTATTTT	CASSESRGKDTDTQYF
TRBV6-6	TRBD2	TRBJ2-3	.	TGTGCCACTAGCGGGAGATGGGAAGATACGCAGTATTTT	CATSGRWEDTQYF
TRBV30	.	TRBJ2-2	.	TGTGCCGGAATTTTAAGCACCGGGGAGCTGTTTTTT	CAGILSTGELFF
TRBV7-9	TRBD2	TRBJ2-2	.	TGTGCCAGCAGCTTAAGAGGCGGGAGCGCTCGGGACGGGGAGCTGTTTTTT	CASSLRGGSARDGELFF
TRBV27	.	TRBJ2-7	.	TGTGCCAGCAGTCTCCGGGCTAGCCTTTTCTACGAGCAGTACTTC	CASSLRASLFYEQYF
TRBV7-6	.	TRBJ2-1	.	TGTGCCAGCAGCTTAGCGGGGGGAGCCGACAATGAGCAGTTCTTC	CASSLAGGADNEQFF
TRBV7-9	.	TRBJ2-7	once	TGTGCCAGCAGCTTAGGATCGTACGAGCAGTACTTC	CASSLGSYEQYF
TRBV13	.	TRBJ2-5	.	TGTGCCAGCAGCCCTGCACAGGGAACCCAAGAGACCCAGTACTTC	CASSPAQGTQETQYF